This note documents a single TCR beta chain sequence. This record belongs to a study of shared clonotypes between healthy human individuals. The healthy adult donors were HIV-negative and reported no recent acute infections or vaccinations. Naive CD45RA+ and memory CD45RA-negative subsets were split from CD4+ cells. The CDR3 length is 12 residues. Trimming cost V 2 bases and J 11 bases, with 10 bases left between them. CDR1 is KGHSH and CDR2 is LQKENI in the germline V gene. Original processing methods: ImmunoSEQ sequences covered only the junction and lacked quality scores; filtering therefore differed. Method: immunoSEQ multiplex PCR; TCRdb's copy keeps in-frame clones and lacks some. The V and J calls and the clone size are those of that table, but D and trimming were determined from the DNA. The sample has over a million clones, roughly 97% seen once.

Sequencing was done on a sample of naive CD4+ T cells sorted from blood. Specified subset: CD45RA+ positively selected. This receptor was obtained from a man aged 30 to 39 in good health. The V call is TRBV18, the J call TRBJ2-1, with D unresolved. CDR3 DNA sequence: TGTGCCAGCTCACCAACGTACACTCAGCAGTTCTTC. Amino acids: CASSPTYTQQFF.